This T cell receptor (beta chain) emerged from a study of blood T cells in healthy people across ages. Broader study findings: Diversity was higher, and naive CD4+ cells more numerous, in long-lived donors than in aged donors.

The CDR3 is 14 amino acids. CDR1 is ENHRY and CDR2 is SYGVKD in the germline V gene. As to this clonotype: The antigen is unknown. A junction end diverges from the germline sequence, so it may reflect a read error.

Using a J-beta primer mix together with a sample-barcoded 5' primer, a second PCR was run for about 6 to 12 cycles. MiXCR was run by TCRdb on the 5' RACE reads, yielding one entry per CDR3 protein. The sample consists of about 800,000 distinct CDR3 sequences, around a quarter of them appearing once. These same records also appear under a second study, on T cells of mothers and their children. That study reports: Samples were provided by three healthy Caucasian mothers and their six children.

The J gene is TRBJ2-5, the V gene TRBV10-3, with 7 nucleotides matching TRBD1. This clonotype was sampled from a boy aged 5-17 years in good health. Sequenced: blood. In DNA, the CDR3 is TGTGCCATCAGTGCGTGGGACAGACAAGGGACCCAGTACTTC. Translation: CAISAWDRQGTQYF.